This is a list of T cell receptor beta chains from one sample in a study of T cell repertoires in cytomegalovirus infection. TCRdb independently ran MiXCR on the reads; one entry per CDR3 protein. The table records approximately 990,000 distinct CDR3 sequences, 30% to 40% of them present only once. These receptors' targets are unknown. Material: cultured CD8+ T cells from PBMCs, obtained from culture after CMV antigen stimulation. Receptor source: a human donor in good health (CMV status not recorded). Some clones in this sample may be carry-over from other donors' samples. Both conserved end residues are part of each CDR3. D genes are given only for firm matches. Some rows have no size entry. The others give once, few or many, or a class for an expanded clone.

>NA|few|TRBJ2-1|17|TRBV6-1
TGTGCCAGCAGTGAAGCGCCCCCTCCAGGCTCCTACAATGAGCAGTTCTTC
CASSEAPPPGSYNEQFF
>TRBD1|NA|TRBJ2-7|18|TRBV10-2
TGCGCCAGCAGTGTCGACGGACAGGGCGAACCACCACCCTACGAGCAGTACTTC
CASSVDGQGEPPPYEQYF
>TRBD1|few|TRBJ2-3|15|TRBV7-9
TGTGCCAGCAGCTTAGCAGGACAGGCCACAGATACGCAGTATTTT
CASSLAGQATDTQYF
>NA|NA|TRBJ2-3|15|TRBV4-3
TGCGCCAGCAGCCAAATTCTGAGGGCCACAAATACGCAGTATTTT
CASSQILRATNTQYF
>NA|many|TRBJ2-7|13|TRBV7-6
TGTGCCAGCAGCGCGGACGGATCCTACGAGCAGTACTTC
CASSADGSYEQYF
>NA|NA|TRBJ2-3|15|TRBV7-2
TGTGCCAGCAGCTCCCGGGCAGGGTACACAGATACGCAGTATTTT
CASSSRAGYTDTQYF
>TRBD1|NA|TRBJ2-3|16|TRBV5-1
TGCGCCAGCAGCCACCGGGACAGGGGCGATTCAGATACGCAGTATTTT
CASSHRDRGDSDTQYF
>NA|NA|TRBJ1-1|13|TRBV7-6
TGTGCCAGCAGCCCGAAGACGAACACTGAAGCTTTCTTT
CASSPKTNTEAFF
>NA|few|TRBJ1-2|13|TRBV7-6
TGTGCCAGCAGCGAGGGGGTGTTCTATGGCTACACCTTC
CASSEGVFYGYTF
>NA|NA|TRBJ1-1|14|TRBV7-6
TGTGCCAGCAGCTTACCCACAGGGTTGGGGACCGCTTTCTTT
CASSLPTGLGTAFF
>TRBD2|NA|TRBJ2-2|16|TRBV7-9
TGTGCCAGCAGCCCACCACTAGCGGAAGTAACCGGGGAGCTGTTTTTT
CASSPPLAEVTGELFF
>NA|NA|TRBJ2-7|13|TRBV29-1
TGCAGCGTTGCTGGGGGGCACGCCTACGAGCAGTACTTC
CSVAGGHAYEQYF
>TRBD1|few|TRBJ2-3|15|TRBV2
TGTGCCAGCAGACCCCTCAGGGGGCGGCCAGATACGCAGTATTTT
CASRPLRGRPDTQYF